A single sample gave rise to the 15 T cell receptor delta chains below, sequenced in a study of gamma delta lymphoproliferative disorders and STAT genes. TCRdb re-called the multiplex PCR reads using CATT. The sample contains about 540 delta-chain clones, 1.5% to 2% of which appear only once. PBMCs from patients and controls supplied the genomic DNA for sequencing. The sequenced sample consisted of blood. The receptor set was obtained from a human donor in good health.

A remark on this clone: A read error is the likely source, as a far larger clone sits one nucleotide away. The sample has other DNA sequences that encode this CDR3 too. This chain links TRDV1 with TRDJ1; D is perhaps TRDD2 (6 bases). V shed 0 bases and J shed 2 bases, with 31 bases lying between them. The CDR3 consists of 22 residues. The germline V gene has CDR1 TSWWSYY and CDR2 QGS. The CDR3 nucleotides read TGTGCTCTTGGGGAACTCGCTCTCTTCCTCCGACCGGGGGTTCATGGTACCGATAAACTCATCTTT. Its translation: CALGELALFLRPGVHGTDKLIF.

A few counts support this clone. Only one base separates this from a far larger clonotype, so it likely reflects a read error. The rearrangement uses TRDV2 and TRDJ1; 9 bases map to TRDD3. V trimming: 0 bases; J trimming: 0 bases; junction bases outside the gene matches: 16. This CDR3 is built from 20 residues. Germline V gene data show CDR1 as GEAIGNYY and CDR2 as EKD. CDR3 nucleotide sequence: TGTGCCTGTGACACCGGACGCTGGGGGATGCGTCGCCCGTACACCGATAAACTCATCTTT. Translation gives CACDTGRWGMRRPYTDKLIF.

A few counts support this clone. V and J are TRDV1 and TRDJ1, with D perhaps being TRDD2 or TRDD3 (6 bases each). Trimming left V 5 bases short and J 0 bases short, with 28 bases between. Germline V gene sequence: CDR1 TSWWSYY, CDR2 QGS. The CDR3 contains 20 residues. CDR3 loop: CALGRPRGGFLAVYTDKLIF. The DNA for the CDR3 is TGTGCTCTTGGGCGGCCCCGTGGGGGCTTCCTCGCGGTGTACACCGATAAACTCATCTTT.

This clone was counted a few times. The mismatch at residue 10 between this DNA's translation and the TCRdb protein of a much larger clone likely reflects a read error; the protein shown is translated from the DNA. The CDR3 region is CALGAPLLEPGGTGYTDKLIF. DNA of the CDR3: TGTGCTCTTGGGGCCCCCCTCCTTGAACCTGGGGGAACAGGGTACACCGATAAACTCATCTTT. This chain links TRDV1 with TRDJ1; TRDD3 agrees at 8 bases. This CDR3 comprises 21 residues. Germline V gene lookup returns CDR1 TSWWSYY and CDR2 QGS. The junction had 22 bases not matched to a gene; V was cut back by 4 bases and J by 0 bases.

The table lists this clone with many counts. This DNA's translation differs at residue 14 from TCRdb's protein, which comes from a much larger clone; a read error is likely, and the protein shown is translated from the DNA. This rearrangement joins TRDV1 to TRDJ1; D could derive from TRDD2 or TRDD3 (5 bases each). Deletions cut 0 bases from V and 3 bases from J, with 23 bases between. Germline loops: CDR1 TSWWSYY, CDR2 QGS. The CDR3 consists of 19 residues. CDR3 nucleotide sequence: TGTGCTCTTGGGGAACTAACCTACGGCCCGATACAATACGCCGATAAACTCATCTTT. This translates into CALGELTYGPIQYADKLIF.

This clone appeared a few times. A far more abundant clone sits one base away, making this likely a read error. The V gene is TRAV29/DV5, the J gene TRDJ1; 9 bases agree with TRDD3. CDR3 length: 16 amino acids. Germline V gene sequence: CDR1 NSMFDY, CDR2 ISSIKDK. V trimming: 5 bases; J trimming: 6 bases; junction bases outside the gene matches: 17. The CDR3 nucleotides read TGTGCAGCGATGGGCTGGGGGATTTCGGTACTATATAAACTCATCTTT. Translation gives CAAMGWGISVLYKLIF.

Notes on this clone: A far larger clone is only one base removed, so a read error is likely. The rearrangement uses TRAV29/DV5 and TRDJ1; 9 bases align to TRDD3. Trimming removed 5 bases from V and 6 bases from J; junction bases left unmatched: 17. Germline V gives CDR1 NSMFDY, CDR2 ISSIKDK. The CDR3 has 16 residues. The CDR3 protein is CAATGWGISVLHKLIF. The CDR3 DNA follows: TGTGCAGCGACGGGCTGGGGGATTTCGGTACTACATAAACTCATCTTT.

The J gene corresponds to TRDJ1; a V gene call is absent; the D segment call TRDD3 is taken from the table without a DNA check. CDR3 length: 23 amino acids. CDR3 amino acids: CASPLLRSRLERRSLENTDKLIF. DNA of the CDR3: TGTGCCTCCCCGCTACTCCGCAGTCGACTAGAAAGGAGGTCCTTAGAGAACACCGATAAACTCATCTTT.

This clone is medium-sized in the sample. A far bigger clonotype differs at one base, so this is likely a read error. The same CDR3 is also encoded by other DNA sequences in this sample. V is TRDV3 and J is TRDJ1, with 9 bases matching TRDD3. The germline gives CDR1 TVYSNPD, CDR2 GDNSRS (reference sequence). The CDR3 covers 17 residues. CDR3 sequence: CAFHSGYWGTHTDKLIF. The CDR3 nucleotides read TGTGCCTTCCACTCAGGCTACTGGGGGACTCACACCGATAAACTCATCTTC.

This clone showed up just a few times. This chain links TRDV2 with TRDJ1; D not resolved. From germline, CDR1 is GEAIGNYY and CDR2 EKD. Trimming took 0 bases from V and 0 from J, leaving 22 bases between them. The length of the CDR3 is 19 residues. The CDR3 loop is CACDTIPQAGSGYTDKLIF. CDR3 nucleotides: TGTGCCTGTGACACCATACCCCAGGCGGGAAGCGGGTACACCGATAAACTCATCTTT.

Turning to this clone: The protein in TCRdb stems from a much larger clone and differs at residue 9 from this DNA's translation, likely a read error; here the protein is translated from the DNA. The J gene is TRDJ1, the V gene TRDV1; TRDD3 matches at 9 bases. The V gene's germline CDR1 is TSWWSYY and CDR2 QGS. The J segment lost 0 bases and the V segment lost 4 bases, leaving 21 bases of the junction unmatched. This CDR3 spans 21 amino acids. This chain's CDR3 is CALGAPLLGTGGTGYTDKLIF. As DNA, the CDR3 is TGTGCTCTTGGGGCCCCCCTCCTTGGAACTGGGGGAACAGGGTACACCGATAAACTCATCTTT.

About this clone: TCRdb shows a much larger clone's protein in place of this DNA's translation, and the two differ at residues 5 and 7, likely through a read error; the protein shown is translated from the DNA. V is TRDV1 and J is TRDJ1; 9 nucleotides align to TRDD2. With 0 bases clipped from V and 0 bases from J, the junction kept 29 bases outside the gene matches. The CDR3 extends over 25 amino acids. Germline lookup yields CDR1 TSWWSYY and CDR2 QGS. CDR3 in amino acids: CALGELAHLPTGTRLGFKYTDKLIF. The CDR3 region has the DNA TGTGCTCTTGGGGAACTCGCTCACCTTCCTACGGGGACTCGCCTGGGCTTCAAGTACACCGATAAACTCATCTTT.

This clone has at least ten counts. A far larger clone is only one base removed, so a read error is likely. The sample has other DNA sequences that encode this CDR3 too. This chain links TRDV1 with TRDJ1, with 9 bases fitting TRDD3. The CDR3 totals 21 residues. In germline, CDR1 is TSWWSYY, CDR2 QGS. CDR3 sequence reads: CALGAPLLETGGTGYTDKLIF. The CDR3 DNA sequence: TGTGCTCTTGGGGCCCCCCTCCTTGAAACTGGGGGAACAGGGTACACCGATAAGCTCATCTTT.

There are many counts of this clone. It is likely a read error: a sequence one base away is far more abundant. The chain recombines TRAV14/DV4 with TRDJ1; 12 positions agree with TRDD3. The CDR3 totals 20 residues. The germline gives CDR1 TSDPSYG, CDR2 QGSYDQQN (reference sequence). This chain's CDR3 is CAMRVSARYWGILATDKPIF. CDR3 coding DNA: TGTGCAATGAGAGTTTCGGCCCGTTACTGGGGGATACTGGCCACCGATAAACCCATCTTT.

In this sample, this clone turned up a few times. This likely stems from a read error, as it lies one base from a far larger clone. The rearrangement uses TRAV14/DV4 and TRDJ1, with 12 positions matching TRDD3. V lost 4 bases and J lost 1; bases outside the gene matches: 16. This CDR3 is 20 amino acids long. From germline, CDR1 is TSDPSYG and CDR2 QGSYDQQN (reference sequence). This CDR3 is CAMRVSARYWGILVTDKLIF. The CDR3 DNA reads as TGTGCAATGAGAGTTTCGGCCCGTTACTGGGGGATACTGGTCACCGATAAACTCATCTTT.